This T cell receptor beta chain stems from a study of CD8 T cells in ankylosing spondylitis (dated by TCRdb to 2015 to 2018). Study-level background: T cell receptor beta repertoires were profiled in healthy donors and ankylosing spondylitis patients so that disease-linked TCR variants could be found. In total, the full study cohort was made up of some 110 healthy donors and roughly 27 ankylosing spondylitis patients. Samples of peripheral blood were taken, and for ankylosing spondylitis patients, synovial fluid was collected as well.

The reads were generated on an Illumina HiSeq 2500. Quantitative 5'-RACE with molecular barcodes was used to prepare TCR beta libraries. Processing in the source paper ran as follows. Disease-linked TCR variants were identified with a new computational method built on a probabilistic model of VDJ rearrangement. TCRdb itself trimmed the public reads at Q25 with fastp, ran MiXCR and retained productive beta chains. Merged by CDR3 protein, the rows form single entries marked with the most common genes and DNA. TCRdb's processing, not the study's, gives the V and J calls here. This sample holds 100,000 to 150,000 distinct CDR3 sequences; around 9% were observed only once. Approximately 3.3% of the sample is held by the ten biggest clonotypes. This clonotype was seen ten or more times. It lacks a known antigen. No base quality information exists; no much larger clone differs at one position. From cysteine to phenylalanine, the CDR3 is 15 amino acids long. This entry keeps only the CDR3 DNA: 45 bases, framed from base 1. V and J are trimmed by 5 bases and 8 bases, and the gene matches miss 11 bases of the junction. From the germline V gene (reference sequence), CDR1 is SEHNR and CDR2 is FQNEAQ.

Results the study describes overall, beyond this receptor: Some motif variants had previously been reported in the synovial fluid and blood of reactive arthritis patients, which suggests shared mechanisms of disease initiation. The disease-linked clones showed a CD8+ phenotype and occurred at relatively low frequencies in peripheral blood. A TCR beta motif of several highly homologous amino acid variants appeared characteristic of blood from ankylosing spondylitis patients. The disease-linked clones were reported to be significantly enriched in matched synovial fluid samples from ankylosing spondylitis patients.

The chain employs TRBV7-9 and TRBJ2-2, with 7 bases aligning to TRBD2. The TCR comes from a male donor with ankylosing spondylitis or in good health (not recorded which). Specimen: blood, either unsorted or a sorted T cell fraction (not recorded which). This receptor carries the CDR3 CASSRGLTNPGELFF. The nucleotides are TGTGCCAGCAGCCGGGGACTAACCAACCCGGGGGAGCTGTTTTTT.